This entry lists 21 T cell receptor beta chains sequenced from one sample in a study of early T cells in non-severe SARS-CoV-2 infection. TCRdb re-derived calls from the 5' RACE reads in MiXCR, one entry per CDR3 protein. The sample consists of about 48,000 distinct CDR3 sequences, over 7.5% of them appearing once. Material for sequencing was whole blood. The origin of the receptors is an adult who was a healthcare worker with PCR-confirmed SARS-CoV-2 infection or an uninfected control (not recorded which).

This clonotype was seen repeatedly, ten times or more. The V and J genes are TRBV27 and TRBJ1-1, with a weak D call TRBD1 (6 bases). Germline V gene sequence: CDR1 MNHEY, CDR2 SMNVEV (reference sequence). Trimming left V 6 bases short and J 0 bases short, with 11 bases between. This CDR3 has 14 residues. The CDR3 DNA follows: TGTGCCAGCAGCCAGGGGAAGATGAACACTGAAGCTTTCTTT. This gives the protein CASSQGKMNTEAFF.

There are a few counts of this clonotype. This chain connects TRBV12-3 or TRBV12-4 to TRBJ2-1, with TRBD2 as a possible D gene (6 bases). V was clipped by 0 bases and J by 8 bases, with 17 bases between them. The CDR3 contains 16 residues. Written as DNA, the CDR3 is TGTGCCAGCAGTTTAGCGAGCGGGTGGAGTGTCTATGAGCAGTTCTTC. It encodes CASSLASGWSVYEQFF.

In this sample, this clonotype turned up many times. The chain carries TRBV12-3 or TRBV12-4 and TRBJ1-5; D gene unclear. Trimming pared 2 bases from V and 4 bases from J, leaving 6 bases between. This CDR3 contains 13 residues. The CDR3 reads CASSLSQNQPQHF. As DNA, the CDR3 is TGTGCCAGCAGTTTATCCCAAAATCAGCCCCAGCATTTT.

The chain is built from TRBV29-1 and TRBJ2-3; 9 positions match TRBD1. The CDR3 is 16 residues long. Germline CDR1 reads SQVTM; CDR2 reads ANQGSEA. Losses at the gene ends were 6 bases for V and 4 bases for J; bases not matched to a gene: 14. The DNA for the CDR3 is TGCAGCGTCCCTCTCCCGGGACAGGGCTTACCAGATACGCAGTATTTT. This codes for CSVPLPGQGLPDTQYF.

This clonotype was seen only a few times. V usage is TRBV4-2 and J usage is TRBJ2-3, with 9 bases fitting TRBD1. This CDR3 region has 16 residues. V dropped 0 bases and J dropped 4; count of bases not matched to a gene: 5. Germline V lookup: CDR1 LGHNA, CDR2 YNFKEQ. This chain's CDR3 is CASSQDSTGGADTQYF. CDR3 DNA: TGTGCCAGCAGCCAAGATTCTACAGGGGGCGCAGATACGCAGTATTTT.

The chain recombines TRBV7-8 with TRBJ2-1; possible D gene TRBD1, 6 bases. This CDR3 has 13 residues. Trimming removed 6 bases from V and 8 bases from J, with 14 bases in between. Germline CDR1 reads SGHVS; CDR2 reads FQNEAQ. Here the CDR3 reads CASRLTGYHEQFF. The CDR3 region has the DNA TGTGCCAGCAGACTTACAGGGTACCATGAGCAGTTCTTC.

This clonotype was observed a few times. In nucleotides, the CDR3 is TGTGCCAGCGACCCCCAGGGGAGCTCTGGAAACACCATATATTTT. Residues: CASDPQGSSGNTIYF. This chain joins TRBV2 and TRBJ1-3; possible D gene TRBD1, 6 bases. The CDR3 loop spans 15 amino acids. Germline V gives CDR1 SNHLY, CDR2 FYNNEI. Trimming left V 8 bases short and J 0 bases short, with 14 bases between.

This clonotype was recorded a few times. The chain carries TRBV10-3 and TRBJ2-4; D possibly corresponds to TRBD2 (7 bases). The CDR3 sequence is 12 residues long. Germline V gives CDR1 ENHRY, CDR2 SYGVKD. V was trimmed by 8 bases and J by 5 bases, leaving 10 bases between them. The CDR3 sequence: CAIGGGQNIQYF. The CDR3 bases are TGTGCCATCGGCGGGGGCCAAAACATTCAGTACTTC.

The rearrangement links TRBV28 to TRBJ1-1; D call uncertain. CDR1 and CDR2 from the germline V gene are MDHEN and SYDVKM. The CDR3 sequence is 14 residues long. Between the trimmed V and J ends, which lost 3 bases and 1 base, there was a span of 9 bases. CDR3 sequence (DNA): TGTGCCAGCAGTTTTCGGAACAGGAACACTGAAGCTTTCTTT. Its protein is CASSFRNRNTEAFF.

There are many counts of this clonotype. V is TRBV20-1 and J is TRBJ1-2, with D possibly TRBD1 on 5 matching bases. V lost 1 base and J lost 4, with 16 bases in between. This CDR3 spans 15 amino acids. Germline V lookup: CDR1 DFQATT, CDR2 SNEGSKA (reference sequence). In DNA, the CDR3 is TGCAGTGCTAGAGTGGGGGAACAGGCTGGCTATGGCTACACCTTC. Translating it yields CSARVGEQAGYGYTF.

This clonotype was seen many times. This chain joins TRBV9 and TRBJ2-7; TRBD1 matches 10 bases. Losses at the gene ends were 0 bases for V and 4 bases for J; bases not matched to a gene: 1. The germline V gene has CDR1 SGDLS and CDR2 YYNGEE. This CDR3 contains 14 residues. This CDR3 is CASSVGDRGYEQYF. The CDR3 coding sequence is TGTGCCAGCAGCGTAGGGGACAGGGGATACGAGCAGTACTTC. Variable domain in full (rest from reference TRBV9 and TRBJ2-7): DSGVTQTPKHLITATGQRVTLRCSPRSGDLSVYWYQQSLDQGLQFLIQYYNGEERAKGNILERFSAQQFPDLHSELNLSSLELGDSALYFCASSVGDRGYEQYFGPGTRLTVT.

The sample holds many counts of this clonotype. This chain joins TRBV11-2 and TRBJ2-1; unclear D gene. Germline V gives CDR1 SGHAT, CDR2 FQNNGV. Trimming removed 1 base at V and 5 bases at J, with 15 bases between. The length of the CDR3 is 16 residues. DNA for the CDR3: TGTGCCAGCAGCTTAGTCCCCCGGACGAGTAACAATGAGCAGTTCTTC. This sequence encodes CASSLVPRTSNNEQFF.

Here the CDR3 reads CSARDLAAGANVLTF. CDR3 nucleotides: TGCAGTGCTAGAGATTTGGCAGCCGGGGCCAACGTCCTGACTTTC. The V gene is TRBV20-1, the J gene TRBJ2-6, with unresolved D. Trimming cost V 0 bases and J 4 bases, with 10 bases left between them. The germline CDR1 and CDR2 sequences are DFQATT and SNEGSKA (reference sequence). This CDR3 comprises 15 residues.

This clonotype was observed a few times. CDR3 protein: CSAETSGYTDTQYF. The DNA for the CDR3 is TGCAGCGCTGAGACTAGCGGTTACACAGATACGCAGTATTTT. The chain links TRBV29-1 to TRBJ2-3, with TRBD2 matching over 9 bases. Germline assignment: CDR1 SQVTM and CDR2 ANQGSEA. V lost 7 bases, J lost 2 bases, and 7 bases stayed unmatched. This CDR3 has 14 amino acids.

The gene calls are TRBV20-1 and TRBJ2-6; D could derive from TRBD1 or TRBD2 (5 bases each). There are 16 residues in the CDR3. CDR1 is DFQATT, CDR2 SNEGSKA, per germline (reference sequence). V shed 5 bases and J shed 0 bases, with 14 bases lying between them. The CDR3 bases are TGCAGTGCTCTCCGGGACCTACGCTCTGGGGCCAACGTCCTGACTTTC. Translating it yields CSALRDLRSGANVLTF.

This clonotype was recorded a few times. The chain carries TRBV12-3 or TRBV12-4 and TRBJ2-5, with 10 nucleotides matching TRBD1. The CDR3 contains 16 residues. J lost 4 bases, V lost 4 bases, and 9 bases had no gene match. CDR3 sequence: CASSSWGQGTGETQYF. Written as DNA, the CDR3 is TGTGCCAGCAGTTCCTGGGGACAGGGGACGGGAGAGACCCAGTACTTC.

This clonotype was counted only a few times. The V call is TRBV28, the J call TRBJ1-5; no definite D call. The CDR3 extends over 11 amino acids. CDR1 is MDHEN, CDR2 SYDVKM, per germline. V lost 5 bases to trimming and J lost 13 bases, with 12 bases between them. The CDR3 is CASSPGAKQHF. The CDR3 region has the DNA TGTGCCAGCAGTCCGGGAGCCAAGCAGCATTTT.

This clonotype was recorded a few times. The chain combines TRBV6-1 with TRBJ2-7; the match to TRBD1 covers 7 bases. The ends lost 6 bases at V and 2 bases at J; junction bases unmatched: 7. Germline CDR1 is MNHNS and CDR2 is SASEGT. This CDR3 region has 14 residues. The CDR3 DNA reads TGTGCCAGCAGCGGGCTGGGACAGACCTACGAGCAGTACTTC. Translation: CASSGLGQTYEQYF.

This clonotype was found many times. Its ends do not fully match the called genes, so a read error is possible. The chain joins TRBV27 to TRBJ1-1, with TRBD1 identical over 7 bases. Germline values: CDR1 MNHEY, CDR2 SMNVEV (reference sequence). The CDR3 is 17 residues long. CDR3 sequence reads: CASSRIGRGRRDTEVFF. In DNA form, the CDR3 reads TGTGCCAGCAGCCGCATTGGGAGGGGGCGCAGGGACACTGAAGTTTTCTTT.

The chain uses TRBV9 and TRBJ2-7, with a weak D call TRBD1 (6 bases). The CDR3 totals 15 residues. CDR1 and CDR2 (germline): SGDLS, YYNGEE. The ends were cut back, 0 bases at V and 3 bases at J, with 13 bases in the middle. CDR3 residues: CASSVGGRGDYEQYF. The CDR3 DNA reads as TGTGCCAGCAGCGTAGGGGGCAGGGGCGACTACGAGCAGTACTTC.

This clonotype was seen at least ten times. The genes are TRBV11-3 and TRBJ2-5; 7 bases map to TRBD2. V trimming: 2 bases; J trimming: 2 bases; junction bases outside the gene matches: 2. In germline, CDR1 is SGHNT, CDR2 YENEEA. The length of the CDR3 is 14 residues. The CDR3 sequence is CASSLRAGQETQYF. The CDR3 nucleotides are TGTGCCAGCAGCTTACGAGCGGGACAAGAGACCCAGTACTTC.